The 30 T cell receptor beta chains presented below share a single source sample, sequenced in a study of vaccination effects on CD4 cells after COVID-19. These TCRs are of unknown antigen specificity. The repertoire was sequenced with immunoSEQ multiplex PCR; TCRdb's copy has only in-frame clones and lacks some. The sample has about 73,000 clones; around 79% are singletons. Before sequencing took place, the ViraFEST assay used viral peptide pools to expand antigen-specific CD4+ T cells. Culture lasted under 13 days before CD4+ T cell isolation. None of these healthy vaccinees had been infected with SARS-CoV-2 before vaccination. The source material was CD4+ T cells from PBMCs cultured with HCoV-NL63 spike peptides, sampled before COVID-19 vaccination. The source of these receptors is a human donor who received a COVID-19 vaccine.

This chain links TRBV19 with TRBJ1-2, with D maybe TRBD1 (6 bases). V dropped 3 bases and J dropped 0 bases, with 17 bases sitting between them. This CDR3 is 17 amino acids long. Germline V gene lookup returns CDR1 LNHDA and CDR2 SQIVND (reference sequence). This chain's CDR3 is CASSIVSRGGPNYGYTF. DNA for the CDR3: TGTGCCAGTAGTATTGTTTCCAGGGGAGGCCCTAACTATGGCTACACCTTC. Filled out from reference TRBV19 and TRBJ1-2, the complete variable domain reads DGGITQSPKYLFRKEGQNVTLSCEQNLNHDAMYWYRQDPGQGLRLIYYSQIVNDFQKGDIAEGYSVSREKKESFPLTVTSAQKNPTAFYLCASSIVSRGGPNYGYTFGSGTRLTVV.

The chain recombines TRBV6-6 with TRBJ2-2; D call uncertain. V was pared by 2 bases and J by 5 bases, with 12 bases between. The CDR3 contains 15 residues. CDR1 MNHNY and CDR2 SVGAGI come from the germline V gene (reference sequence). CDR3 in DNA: TGTGCCAGCAGTTACAGTCATCCGGAGACCGGGGAGCTGTTTTTT. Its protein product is CASSYSHPETGELFF.

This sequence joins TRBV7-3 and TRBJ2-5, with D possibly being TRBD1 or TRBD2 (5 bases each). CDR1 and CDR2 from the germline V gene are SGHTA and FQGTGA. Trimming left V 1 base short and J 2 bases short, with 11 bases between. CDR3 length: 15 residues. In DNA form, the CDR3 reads TGTGCCAGCAGCTTAAGGGGGAGTAGACAAGAGACCCAGTACTTC. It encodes CASSLRGSRQETQYF.

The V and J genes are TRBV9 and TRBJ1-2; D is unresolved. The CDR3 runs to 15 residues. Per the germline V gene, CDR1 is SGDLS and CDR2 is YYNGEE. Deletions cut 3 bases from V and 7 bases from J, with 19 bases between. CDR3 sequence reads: CASSGNTVTSFGYTF. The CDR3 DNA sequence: TGTGCCAGCAGCGGAAATACAGTGACTTCTTTTGGCTACACCTTC.

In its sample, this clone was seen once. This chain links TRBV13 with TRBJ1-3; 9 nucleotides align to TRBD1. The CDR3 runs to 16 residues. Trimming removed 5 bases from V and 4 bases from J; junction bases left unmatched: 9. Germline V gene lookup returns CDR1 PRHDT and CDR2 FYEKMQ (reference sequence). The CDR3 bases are TGTGCCAGCAGCCCACGACGAACAGGGGGCGGAAACACCATATATTTT. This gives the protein CASSPRRTGGGNTIYF.

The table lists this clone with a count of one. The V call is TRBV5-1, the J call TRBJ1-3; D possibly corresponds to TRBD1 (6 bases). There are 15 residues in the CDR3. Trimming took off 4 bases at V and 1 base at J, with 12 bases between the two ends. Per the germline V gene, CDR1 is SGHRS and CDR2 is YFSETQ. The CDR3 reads CASSPRGGSGNTIYF. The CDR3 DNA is TGCGCCAGCAGCCCCCGAGGGGGTTCTGGAAACACCATATATTTT.

The CDR3 here is CASSWAKYQETQYF. CDR3 nucleotide sequence: TGTGCCAGCAGTTGGGCAAAGTACCAAGAGACCCAGTACTTC. The rearrangement links TRBV6-2 or TRBV6-3 to TRBJ2-5; D is unclear. This CDR3 is 14 amino acids long. Germline assignment: CDR1 MNHEY and CDR2 SVGEGT. The ends were cut back, 4 bases at V and 0 bases at J, with 9 bases in the middle.

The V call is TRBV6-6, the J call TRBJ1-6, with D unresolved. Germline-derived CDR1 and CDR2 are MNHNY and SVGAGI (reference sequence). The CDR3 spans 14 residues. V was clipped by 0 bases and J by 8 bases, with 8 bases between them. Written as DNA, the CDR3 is TGTGCCAGCAGTTACTCTGGGTTAGATTCACCCCTCCACTTT. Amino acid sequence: CASSYSGLDSPLHF.

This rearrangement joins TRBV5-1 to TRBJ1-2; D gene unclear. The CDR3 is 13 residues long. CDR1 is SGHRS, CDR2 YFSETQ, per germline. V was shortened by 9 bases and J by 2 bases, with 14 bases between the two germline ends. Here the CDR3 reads CATRESENYGYTF. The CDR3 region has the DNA TGCGCCACCAGAGAGTCAGAAAACTATGGCTACACCTTC.

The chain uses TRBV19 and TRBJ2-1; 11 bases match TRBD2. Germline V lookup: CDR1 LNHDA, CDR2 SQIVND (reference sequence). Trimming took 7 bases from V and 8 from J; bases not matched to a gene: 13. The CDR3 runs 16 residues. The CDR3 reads CASTRGGGLAADEQFF. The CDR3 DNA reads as TGTGCCAGTACCCGAGGGGGGGGACTAGCGGCCGATGAGCAGTTCTTC.

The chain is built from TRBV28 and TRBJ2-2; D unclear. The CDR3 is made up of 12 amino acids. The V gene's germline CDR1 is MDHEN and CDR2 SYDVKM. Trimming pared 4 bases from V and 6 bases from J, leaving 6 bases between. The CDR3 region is CASSSIPGELFF. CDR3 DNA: TGTGCCAGCAGTTCTATCCCCGGGGAGCTGTTTTTT.

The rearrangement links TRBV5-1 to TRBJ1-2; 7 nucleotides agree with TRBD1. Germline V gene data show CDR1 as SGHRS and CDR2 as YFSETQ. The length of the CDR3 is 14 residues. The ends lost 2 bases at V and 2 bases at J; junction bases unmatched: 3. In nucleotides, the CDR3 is TGCGCCAGCAGCTTCGGACAGGCAAACTATGGCTACACCTTC. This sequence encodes CASSFGQANYGYTF. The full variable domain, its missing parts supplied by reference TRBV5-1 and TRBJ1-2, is KAGVTQTPRYLIKTRGQQVTLSCSPISGHRSVSWYQQTPGQGLQFLFEYFSETQRNKGNFPGRFSGRQFSNSRSEMNVSTLELGDSALYLCASSFGQANYGYTFGSGTRLTVV.

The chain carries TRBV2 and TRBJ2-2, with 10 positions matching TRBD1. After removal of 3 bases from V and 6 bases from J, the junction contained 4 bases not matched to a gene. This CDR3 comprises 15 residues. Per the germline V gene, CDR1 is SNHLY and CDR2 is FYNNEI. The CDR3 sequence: CASSDWDRGAGELFF. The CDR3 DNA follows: TGTGCCAGCAGTGATTGGGACAGGGGTGCCGGGGAGCTGTTTTTT. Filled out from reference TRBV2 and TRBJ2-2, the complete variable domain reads EPEVTQTPSHQVTQMGQEVILRCVPISNHLYFYWYRQILGQKVEFLVSFYNNEISEKSEIFDDQFSVERPDGSNFTLKIRSTKLEDSAMYFCASSDWDRGAGELFFGEGSRLTVL.

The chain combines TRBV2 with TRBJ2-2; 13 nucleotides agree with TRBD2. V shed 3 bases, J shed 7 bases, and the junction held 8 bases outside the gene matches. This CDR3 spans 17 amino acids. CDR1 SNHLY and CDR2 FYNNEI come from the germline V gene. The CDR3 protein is CASSDLLAGGLGGELFF. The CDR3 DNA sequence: TGTGCCAGCAGTGATCTACTAGCGGGGGGGCTGGGCGGGGAGCTGTTTTTT.

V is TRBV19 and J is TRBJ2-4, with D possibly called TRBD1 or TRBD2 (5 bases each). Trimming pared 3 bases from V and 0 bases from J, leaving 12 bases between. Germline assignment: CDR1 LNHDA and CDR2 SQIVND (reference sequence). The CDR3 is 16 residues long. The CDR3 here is CASSILGALAKNIQYF. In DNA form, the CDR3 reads TGTGCCAGTAGTATTCTCGGGGCACTAGCCAAAAACATTCAGTACTTC.

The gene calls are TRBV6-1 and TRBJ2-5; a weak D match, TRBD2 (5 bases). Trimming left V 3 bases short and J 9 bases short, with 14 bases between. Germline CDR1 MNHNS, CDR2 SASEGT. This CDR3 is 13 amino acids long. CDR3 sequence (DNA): TGTGCCAGCAGTGAGAGGACTGGAGCGGCCCAGTACTTC. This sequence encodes CASSERTGAAQYF.

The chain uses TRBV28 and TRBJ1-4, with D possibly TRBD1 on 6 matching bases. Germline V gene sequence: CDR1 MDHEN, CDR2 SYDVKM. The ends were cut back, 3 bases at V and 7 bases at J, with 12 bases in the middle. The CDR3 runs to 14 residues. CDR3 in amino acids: CASSFSGDGEKLFF. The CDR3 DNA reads TGTGCCAGCAGTTTTTCAGGGGATGGTGAAAAACTGTTTTTT.

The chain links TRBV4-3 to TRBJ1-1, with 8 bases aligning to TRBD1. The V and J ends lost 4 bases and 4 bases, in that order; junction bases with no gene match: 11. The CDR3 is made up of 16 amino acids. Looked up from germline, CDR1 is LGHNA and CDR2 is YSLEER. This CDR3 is CASSPQVTGGGTEAFF. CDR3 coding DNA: TGCGCCAGCAGCCCGCAGGTAACAGGGGGAGGCACTGAAGCTTTCTTT.

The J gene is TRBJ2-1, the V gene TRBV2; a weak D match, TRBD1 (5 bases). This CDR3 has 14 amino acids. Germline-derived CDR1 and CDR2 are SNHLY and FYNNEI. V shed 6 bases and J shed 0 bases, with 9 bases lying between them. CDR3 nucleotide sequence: TGTGCCAGCAGCCGACAGAGCTCCTACAATGAGCAGTTCTTC. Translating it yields CASSRQSSYNEQFF.

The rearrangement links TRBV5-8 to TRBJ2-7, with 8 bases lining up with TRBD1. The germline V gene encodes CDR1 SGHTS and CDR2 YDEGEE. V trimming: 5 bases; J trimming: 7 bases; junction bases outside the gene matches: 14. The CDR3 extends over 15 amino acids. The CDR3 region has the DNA TGTGCCAGCAGTTCACGGACAGGGACCCTTAGGGAGCAGTACGTC. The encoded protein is CASSSRTGTLREQYV.

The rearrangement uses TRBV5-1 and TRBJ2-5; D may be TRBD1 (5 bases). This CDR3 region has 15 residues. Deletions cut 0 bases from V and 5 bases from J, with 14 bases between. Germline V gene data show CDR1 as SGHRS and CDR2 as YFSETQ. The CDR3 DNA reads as TGCGCCAGCAGCTTGGCCCTGGGTCAGGGCGAGACCCAGTACTTC. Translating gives CASSLALGQGETQYF. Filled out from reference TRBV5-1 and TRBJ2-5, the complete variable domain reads KAGVTQTPRYLIKTRGQQVTLSCSPISGHRSVSWYQQTPGQGLQFLFEYFSETQRNKGNFPGRFSGRQFSNSRSEMNVSTLELGDSALYLCASSLALGQGETQYFGPGTRLLVL.

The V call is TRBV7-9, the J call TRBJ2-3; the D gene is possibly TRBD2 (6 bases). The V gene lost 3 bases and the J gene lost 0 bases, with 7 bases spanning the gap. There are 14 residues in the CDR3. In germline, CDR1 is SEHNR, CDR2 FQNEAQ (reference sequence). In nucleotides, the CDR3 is TGTGCCAGCAGCTTTAGCGGTAGCACAGATACGCAGTATTTT. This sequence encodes CASSFSGSTDTQYF.

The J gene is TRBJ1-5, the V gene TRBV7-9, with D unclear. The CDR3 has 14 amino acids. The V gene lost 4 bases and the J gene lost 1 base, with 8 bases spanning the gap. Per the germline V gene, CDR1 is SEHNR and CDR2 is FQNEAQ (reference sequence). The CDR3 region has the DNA TGTGCCAGCAGCTGGAGGGCCAGCAATCAGCCCCAGCATTTT. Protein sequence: CASSWRASNQPQHF.

This chain's CDR3 is CASSPPNIQETQYF. The CDR3 DNA is TGTGCCAGCTCACCACCCAACATCCAAGAGACCCAGTACTTC. The chain joins TRBV18 to TRBJ2-5; no reliable D call. The CDR3 is 14 residues long. CDR1 and CDR2 from the germline V gene are KGHSH and LQKENI. The V end was cut by 0 bases, the J end by 1 base, with 6 bases between.

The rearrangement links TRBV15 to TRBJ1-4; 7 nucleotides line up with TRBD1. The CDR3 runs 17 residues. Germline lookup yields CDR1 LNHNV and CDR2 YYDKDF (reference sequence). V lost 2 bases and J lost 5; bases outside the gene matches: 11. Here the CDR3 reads CATSRKPPTGLNEKLFF. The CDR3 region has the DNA TGTGCCACCAGCAGAAAACCCCCGACAGGGCTAAATGAAAAACTGTTTTTT.

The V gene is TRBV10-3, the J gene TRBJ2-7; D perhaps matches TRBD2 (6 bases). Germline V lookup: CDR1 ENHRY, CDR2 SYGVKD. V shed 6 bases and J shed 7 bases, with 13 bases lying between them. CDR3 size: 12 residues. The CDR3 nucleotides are TGTGCCATCAGCCCGGGACTTCCTGAGCAGTACGTC. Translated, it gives CAISPGLPEQYV.

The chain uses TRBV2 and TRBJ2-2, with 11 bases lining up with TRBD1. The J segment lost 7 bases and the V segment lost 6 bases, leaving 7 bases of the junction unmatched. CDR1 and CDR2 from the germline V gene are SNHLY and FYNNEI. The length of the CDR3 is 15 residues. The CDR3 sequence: CASRAGQGANGELFF. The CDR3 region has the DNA TGTGCCAGCAGGGCTGGACAGGGGGCGAACGGGGAGCTGTTTTTT.

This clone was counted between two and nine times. The CDR3 is CASSSSAGNTGELFF. The DNA of the CDR3 is TGTGCCAGTAGTAGCTCAGCGGGGAACACCGGGGAGCTGTTTTTT. J is TRBJ2-2 and V is TRBV19, with a possible D match to TRBD2 (6 bases). Per the germline V gene, CDR1 is LNHDA and CDR2 is SQIVND (reference sequence). The CDR3 has 15 residues. Between the trimmed V and J ends, which lost 4 bases and 1 base, there was a span of 10 bases.

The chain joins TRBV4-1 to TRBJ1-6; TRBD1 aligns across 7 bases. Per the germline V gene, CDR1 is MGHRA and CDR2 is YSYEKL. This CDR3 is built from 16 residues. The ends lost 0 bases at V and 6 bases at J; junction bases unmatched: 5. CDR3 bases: TGCGCCAGCAGCCAAGAAGGGGGGACAGCTAATTCACCCCTCCACTTT. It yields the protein CASSQEGGTANSPLHF.

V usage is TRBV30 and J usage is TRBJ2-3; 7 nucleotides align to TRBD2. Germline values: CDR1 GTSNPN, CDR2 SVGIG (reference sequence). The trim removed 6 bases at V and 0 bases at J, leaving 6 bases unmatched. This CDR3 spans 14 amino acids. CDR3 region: CACGAGISTDTQYF. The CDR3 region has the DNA TGTGCCTGCGGAGCGGGGATAAGCACAGATACGCAGTATTTT.